One and the same sample provided the 25 T cell receptor beta chains below, sequenced in a study of cytotoxic CD8 clonotypes in ibrutinib-treated CLL. Only in-frame clones appear in the TCRdb table, and some are missing; sequencing was by immunoSEQ multiplex PCR. The profile shows roughly 150,000 clones, under 90% of them singletons. The sequencing here drew on PBMCs, taken after 24 months of ibrutinib treatment. Receptors originate from a human donor with chronic lymphocytic leukemia.

J is TRBJ2-1 and V is TRBV4-2; D might be TRBD1 (6 bases). The CDR3 loop spans 17 amino acids. Germline lookup yields CDR1 LGHNA and CDR2 YNFKEQ. Trimming removed 0 bases from V and 0 bases from J, with 12 bases in between. In DNA, the CDR3 is TGTGCCAGCAGCCAAGAGCCCGGGACAAGCTCCTACAATGAGCAGTTCTTC. Translation: CASSQEPGTSSYNEQFF.

The chain joins TRBV11-2 to TRBJ1-2, with 7 bases that match TRBD1. This CDR3 is 16 amino acids long. Germline loops: CDR1 SGHAT, CDR2 FQNNGV. Trimming took 1 base from V and 4 from J; bases not matched to a gene: 9. The CDR3 DNA reads TGTGCCAGCAGCTTAGCAGGGGGGAATCTCGTCTATGGCTACACCTTC. Amino acid sequence: CASSLAGGNLVYGYTF.

The V call is TRBV7-3, the J call TRBJ1-1; weak D call: TRBD1 (6 bases). The germline gives CDR1 SGHTA, CDR2 FQGTGA. The CDR3 totals 15 residues. V was shortened by 0 bases and J by 6 bases, with 14 bases between the two germline ends. The CDR3 reads CASSLTGGYIAEAFF. The CDR3 coding sequence is TGTGCCAGCAGCTTAACGGGGGGCTACATCGCTGAAGCTTTCTTT.

The J gene is TRBJ2-7, the V gene TRBV6-5; D is perhaps TRBD1 (6 bases). Trimming stripped 6 bases from V and 11 bases from J, with 14 bases between. Germline CDR1 MNHEY, CDR2 SVGAGI. CDR3 length: 11 amino acids. In nucleotides, the CDR3 is TGTGCCAGCAGCACAGGGCTCGTGAAGTACTTC. Translated: CASSTGLVKYF.

The rearrangement uses TRBV10-1 and TRBJ2-5, with 14 bases aligning to TRBD2. The CDR3 runs 17 residues. Germline V lookup: CDR1 WNHNN, CDR2 SYGVQD (reference sequence). Trimming cost V 3 bases and J 0 bases; bases outside gene matches: 3. For the CDR3, the DNA is TGCGCCAGCAGTGAAAGACTAGCGGGGGGGTACCAAGAGACCCAGTACTTC. It encodes CASSERLAGGYQETQYF.

The V call is TRBV7-2, the J call TRBJ2-7; unclear D gene. The CDR3 is 15 residues long. The V and J ends lost 3 bases and 0 bases respectively, with 12 bases between them. The germline gives CDR1 SGHTA, CDR2 FQGNSA. In DNA, the CDR3 is TGTGCCAGCAGCTTCGCTCCGGTGGGCTCCTACGAGCAGTACTTC. It encodes CASSFAPVGSYEQYF.

The genes are TRBV28 and TRBJ1-1, with 8 bases aligning to TRBD1. The germline V gene has CDR1 MDHEN and CDR2 SYDVKM. The CDR3 is made up of 17 amino acids. The V gene end was trimmed by 2 bases and the J gene end by 1 base; junction bases not matched to a gene: 9. The CDR3 nucleotides read TGTGCCAGCAGTTTACGAAGCCCACAGGGGGGGAACACTGAAGCTTTCTTT. Its protein is CASSLRSPQGGNTEAFF.

V usage is TRBV9 and J usage is TRBJ1-5; tentative D call: TRBD1 (5 bases). Trimming cost V 4 bases and J 1 base, with 12 bases left between them. The CDR3 is 15 residues long. Germline V gene data show CDR1 as SGDLS and CDR2 as YYNGEE. CDR3 amino acids: CASSHSGGSNQPQHF. The CDR3 nucleotides are TGTGCCAGCAGCCATTCTGGGGGGAGCAATCAGCCCCAGCATTTT.

The V call is TRBV28, the J call TRBJ2-7, with D perhaps matching TRBD2 (5 bases). This CDR3 spans 16 amino acids. V lost 3 bases and J lost 1, with 16 bases in between. Germline lookup yields CDR1 MDHEN and CDR2 SYDVKM. CDR3 nucleotide sequence: TGTGCCAGCAGTTTTATTCTGGGAGCCCCTTCCTACGAGCAGTACTTC. It translates to CASSFILGAPSYEQYF.

The V call is TRBV6-4, the J call TRBJ1-1; D unresolved. The V end lost 3 bases, the J end lost 5 bases, and 16 bases lay between the germline ends. Germline V gives CDR1 MRHNA, CDR2 SNTAGT. The CDR3 has 15 amino acids. This CDR3 is CASSEWKGLGTEAFF. The CDR3 nucleotides read TGTGCCAGCAGTGAGTGGAAGGGTTTAGGAACTGAAGCTTTCTTT.

The gene calls are TRBV6-1 and TRBJ2-2; tentative D call: TRBD1 (6 bases). CDR1 MNHNS and CDR2 SASEGT come from the germline V gene. With 4 bases removed from V and 6 bases from J, the gap between germline ends came to 12 bases. The CDR3 is 14 residues long. CDR3 DNA sequence: TGTGCCAGCAGTGGGGTCAGGGGCGCCGGGGAGCTGTTTTTT. Residues: CASSGVRGAGELFF.

V gene TRBV18 combines with J gene TRBJ2-7, with 8 bases that match TRBD2. The germline V gene encodes CDR1 KGHSH and CDR2 LQKENI. V trimming: 1 base; J trimming: 0 bases; junction bases outside the gene matches: 5. The CDR3 covers 16 residues. CDR3 sequence: CASSPLDGGVSYEQYF. CDR3 DNA: TGTGCCAGCTCACCACTTGACGGGGGGGTCTCCTACGAGCAGTACTTC.

The chain carries TRBV28 and TRBJ1-5, with unresolved D. The CDR3 length is 13 residues. Looked up from germline, CDR1 is MDHEN and CDR2 is SYDVKM. V was trimmed by 2 bases and J by 9 bases, leaving 11 bases between them. In DNA form, the CDR3 reads TGTGCCAGCAGTTTACTAAATCCTCCGCCCCAGCATTTT. Protein sequence: CASSLLNPPPQHF. Complete variable domain (other parts from reference TRBV28 and TRBJ1-5): DVKVTQSSRYLVKRTGEKVFLECVQDMDHENMFWYRQDPGLGLRLIYFSYDVKMKEKGDIPEGYSVSREKKERFSLILESASTNQTSMYLCASSLLNPPPQHFGDGTRLSIL.

V and J are TRBV6-5 and TRBJ1-1; D unresolved. Germline CDR1 and CDR2: MNHEY and SVGAGI. V lost 10 bases to trimming and J lost 2 bases, with 14 bases between them. CDR3 length: 13 amino acids. DNA for the CDR3: TGTGCCACCTTGGGGATCCATAACACTGAAGCTTTCTTT. Amino acids: CATLGIHNTEAFF.

The gene calls are TRBV28 and TRBJ2-1, with 13 bases identical to TRBD2. Germline V gene data show CDR1 as MDHEN and CDR2 as SYDVKM. J gave up 8 bases and V 6 bases, and 7 bases lay outside the gene matches. The CDR3 extends over 15 amino acids. DNA for the CDR3: TGTGCCAGCAGCGAACTAGCGGGAGGGCCCCATGAGCAGTTCTTC. Its translation is CASSELAGGPHEQFF.

A word on this clone: Other nucleotide sequences in the sample specify the same CDR3. The V call is TRBV29-1, the J call TRBJ2-1; 10 bases line up with TRBD2. Trimming at V came to 4 bases and at J to 9 bases, leaving 9 bases not matched to a gene. There are 14 residues in the CDR3. Germline lookup yields CDR1 SQVTM and CDR2 ANQGSEA. CDR3 protein: CSVGERGGQGEQFF. The CDR3 region has the DNA TGCAGCGTTGGGGAGCGGGGGGGTCAGGGTGAGCAGTTCTTC.

The rearrangement uses TRBV7-8 and TRBJ1-3; no definite D call. Germline CDR1 SGHVS, CDR2 FQNEAQ. This CDR3 is built from 15 residues. V lost 4 bases to trimming and J lost 0 bases, with 10 bases between them. The CDR3 protein is CASSSRITSGNTIYF. The CDR3 region has the DNA TGTGCCAGCAGCTCAAGAATAACCTCTGGAAACACCATATATTTT.

V is TRBV5-6 and J is TRBJ1-2, with a weak D call TRBD1 (6 bases). There are 19 residues in the CDR3. V was clipped by 0 bases and J by 2 bases, with 23 bases between them. CDR1 is SGHDT, CDR2 YYEEEE, per germline. The CDR3 spells CASSLAAFRGSGVNYGYTF. CDR3 in DNA: TGTGCCAGCAGCTTGGCCGCCTTCAGGGGCTCCGGGGTGAACTATGGCTACACCTTC.

There are a few counts of this clone. The V and J genes are TRBV25-1 and TRBJ2-3, with D tentatively TRBD2 (5 bases). The CDR3 contains 14 residues. CDR1 MGHDK and CDR2 SYGVNS come from the germline V gene. V gave up 2 bases and J gave up 5 bases, with 11 bases separating them. Here the CDR3 reads CASSEPGVRDTQYF. CDR3 DNA: TGTGCCAGCAGTGAACCCGGGGTGAGAGATACGCAGTATTTT.

The chain employs TRBV7-9 and TRBJ2-1; D ambiguous. Germline V gene data show CDR1 as SEHNR and CDR2 as FQNEAQ (reference sequence). This CDR3 contains 14 residues. V lost 2 bases to trimming and J lost 0 bases, with 5 bases between them. The CDR3 DNA follows: TGTGCCAGCAGCTTACCCAGCTCCTACAATGAGCAGTTCTTC. Translation gives CASSLPSSYNEQFF.

The CDR3 is CASSEEGGLKKQYF. Written as DNA, the CDR3 is TGTGCCAGCAGTGAAGAGGGGGGCCTTAAGAAGCAGTACTTC. The chain is built from TRBV2 and TRBJ2-7, with D possibly called TRBD1 or TRBD2 (6 bases each). CDR1 and CDR2 from the germline V gene are SNHLY and FYNNEI. Trimming left V 1 base short and J 8 bases short, with 15 bases between. The CDR3 length is 14 residues.

This clone has at least ten counts. Other DNA variants within this sample encode the same CDR3. This chain connects TRBV11-2 to TRBJ1-2; D is ambiguous. CDR3 length: 12 amino acids. Per germline, CDR1 SGHAT and CDR2 FQNNGV. V gave up 1 base and J gave up 4 bases, with 4 bases separating them. The CDR3 spells CASSLGGYGYTF. CDR3 DNA sequence: TGTGCCAGCAGCTTAGGTGGCTATGGCTACACCTTC.

To note about this clone: One end of the junction does not line up with germline, which may come from a read error. The rearrangement links TRBV28 to TRBJ2-7, with TRBD2 identical over 10 bases. The CDR3 runs 13 residues. CDR1 is MDHEN, CDR2 SYDVKM, per germline. The CDR3 bases are TGTGCCAGCAGTCCGACCCTAGCGGGAGAGCGGAGCTTC. Its protein product is CASSPTLAGERSF.

V is TRBV18 and J is TRBJ1-1; D remains ambiguous. Trimming took off 3 bases at V and 4 bases at J, with 9 bases between the two ends. The CDR3 extends over 13 amino acids. CDR1 is KGHSH, CDR2 LQKENI, per germline. CDR3 DNA: TGTGCCAGCTCACCTAACCAAGTCACTGAAGCTTTCTTT. Its protein product is CASSPNQVTEAFF.

The rearrangement links TRBV9 to TRBJ1-3, with 9 nucleotides matching TRBD1. With 4 bases clipped from V and 2 bases from J, the junction kept 7 bases outside the gene matches. Germline CDR1 SGDLS, CDR2 YYNGEE. The CDR3 is 16 residues long. CDR3 region: CASSRAQGAAGNTIYF. DNA for the CDR3: TGTGCCAGCAGCCGGGCACAGGGGGCGGCTGGAAACACCATATATTTT.